Included here is one T cell receptor beta chain sequence, with context. This CDR3 region has 14 residues. The V gene's germline CDR1 is SNHLY and CDR2 FYNNEI. V was clipped by 3 bases and J by 0 bases, with 9 bases between them. The sample is drawn from a study of blood T cell repertoires in COVID-19. Study-wide background: Collection of acute and convalescent COVID-19 samples took place in the United States, Italy and Spain. PBMCs, B-cell-depleted T cells, or T cells were the source of the cDNA or gDNA that made up the material.

Per the original methods: The assay estimated nucleated cells by amplifying reference gene primers. Assay: immunoSEQ multiplex PCR; the TCRdb copy retains only in-frame clones and omits some. The V and J calls and clone size come from that table; D and trimming were worked out from the DNA. The sample has 180,000 or so clones; about 70% are singletons. The genes are TRBV2 and TRBJ2-7, with D tentatively TRBD2 (6 bases). The sequence derives from a woman in her 50s with active or convalescent COVID-19. Material for sequencing was peripheral blood. The CDR3: CASSDRGISYEQYF. Written as DNA, the CDR3 is TGTGCCAGCAGTGACCGCGGGATCTCCTACGAGCAGTACTTC.